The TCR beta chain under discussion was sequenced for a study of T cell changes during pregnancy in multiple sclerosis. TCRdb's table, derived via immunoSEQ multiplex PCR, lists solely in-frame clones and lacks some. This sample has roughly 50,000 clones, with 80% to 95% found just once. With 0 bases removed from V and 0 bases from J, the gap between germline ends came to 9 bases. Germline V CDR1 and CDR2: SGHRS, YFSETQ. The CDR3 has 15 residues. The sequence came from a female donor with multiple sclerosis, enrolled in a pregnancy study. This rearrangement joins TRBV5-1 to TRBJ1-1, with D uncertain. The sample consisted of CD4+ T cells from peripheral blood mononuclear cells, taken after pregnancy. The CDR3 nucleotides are TGCGCCAGCAGCTTGGAGGGAGGCTTGAACACTGAAGCTTTCTTT. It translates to CASSLEGGLNTEAFF.